A single sample gave rise to the 31 T cell receptor beta chains below, sequenced in a study of patients and donors after allogeneic stem cell transplantation. In TCRdb, the RT-PCR reads were re-called with MiXCR into one record per CDR3 protein. The sample yields approximately 57,000 distinct CDR3 sequences, 13% seen once. The specimen was blood, either unsorted or a sorted T cell fraction (not recorded which). The receptor set was obtained from a human donor who was either an allogeneic HSCT recipient or a stem cell or donor lymphocyte infusion donor (not recorded which). It is not recorded whose cells these are; they may come from a transplant donor.

This clonotype was detected ten times or more. The chain uses TRBV5-8 and TRBJ1-2; D is perhaps TRBD1 (6 bases). Germline V CDR1 and CDR2: SGHTS, YDEGEE. CDR3 length equals 14 residues. Trimming took 0 bases from V and 8 from J, leaving 14 bases between them. The CDR3 DNA sequence: TGTGCCAGCAGCTTGGAACAGGGAATGAGCGGCTACACCTTC. This codes for CASSLEQGMSGYTF.

The sample holds a few counts of this clonotype. The V gene is TRBV7-9, the J gene TRBJ2-7; 7 nucleotides match TRBD2. With 5 bases clipped from V and 5 bases from J, the junction kept 6 bases outside the gene matches. The CDR3 runs to 13 residues. CDR1 and CDR2 from the germline V gene are SEHNR and FQNEAQ (reference sequence). CDR3 sequence reads: CASSGTSADEQYF. CDR3 coding DNA: TGTGCCAGCAGCGGAACTAGCGCTGACGAGCAGTACTTC. The whole variable domain, filled in from reference TRBV7-9 and TRBJ2-7, reads DTGVSQNPRHKITKRGQNVTFRCDPISEHNRLYWYRQTLGQGPEFLTYFQNEAQLEKSRLLSDRFSAERPKGSFSTLEIQRTEQGDSAMYLCASSGTSADEQYFGPGTRLTVT.

The chain employs TRBV29-1 and TRBJ2-7; tentative D call: TRBD1 (5 bases). CDR1 SQVTM and CDR2 ANQGSEA come from the germline V gene. CDR3 size: 17 residues. V was shortened by 5 bases and J by 0 bases, with 23 bases between the two germline ends. The CDR3 here is CSVLKPLTGGNSYEQYF. CDR3 nucleotides: TGCAGCGTTCTAAAACCTTTAACAGGTGGGAACTCCTACGAGCAGTACTTC.

This chain uses TRBV20-1 with TRBJ2-7; 14 nucleotides match TRBD2. The CDR3 sequence is 15 residues long. V was pared by 4 bases and J by 1 base, with 3 bases of the junction left unmatched. Germline V gene data show CDR1 as DFQATT and CDR2 as SNEGSKA (reference sequence). CDR3 residues: CSATGTSGSSYEQYF. Written as DNA, the CDR3 is TGCAGTGCTACCGGGACTAGCGGGAGTTCCTACGAGCAGTACTTC.

This clonotype was counted only a few times. This chain connects TRBV27 to TRBJ2-7, with D possibly matching TRBD1 (6 bases). The germline gives CDR1 MNHEY, CDR2 SMNVEV (reference sequence). V lost 6 bases, J lost 5 bases, and 11 bases lay in between. The CDR3 consists of 12 residues. CDR3 in amino acids: CASRTTGNEQYF. The CDR3 DNA is TGTGCCAGCAGAACGACAGGTAACGAGCAGTACTTC.

This rearrangement joins TRBV7-9 to TRBJ2-3, with 9 bases matching TRBD1. CDR1 and CDR2 (germline): SEHNR, FQNEAQ (reference sequence). This CDR3 comprises 14 residues. The V gene end was trimmed by 5 bases and the J gene end by 5 bases; junction bases not matched to a gene: 5. DNA for the CDR3: TGTGCCAGCAGCCAGGACAGGGGTCGAGATACGCAGTATTTT. Translation: CASSQDRGRDTQYF. Supplemented by reference TRBV7-9 and TRBJ2-3, the full variable domain reads DTGVSQNPRHKITKRGQNVTFRCDPISEHNRLYWYRQTLGQGPEFLTYFQNEAQLEKSRLLSDRFSAERPKGSFSTLEIQRTEQGDSAMYLCASSQDRGRDTQYFGPGTRLTVL.

This clonotype was seen many times. The rearrangement links TRBV27 to TRBJ1-5; D uncertain. The CDR3 consists of 13 residues. Germline CDR1 reads MNHEY; CDR2 reads SMNVEV (reference sequence). V lost 3 bases and J lost 4, with 7 bases in between. The CDR3 region has the DNA TGTGCCAGCAGTTTTTTCCCAAATCAGCCCCAGCATTTT. Its translation is CASSFFPNQPQHF.

There are a few counts of this clonotype. The chain carries TRBV7-8 and TRBJ2-1; D is unclear. The germline V and J ends were trimmed by 1 base and 8 bases, with 9 bases remaining between them. CDR1 and CDR2 from the germline V gene are SGHVS and FQNEAQ. This CDR3 has 13 amino acids. This CDR3 is CASSLVSADEQFF. CDR3 coding DNA: TGTGCCAGCAGCTTAGTTTCGGCGGATGAGCAGTTCTTC. The full variable domain, its missing parts supplied by reference TRBV7-8 and TRBJ2-1, is GAGVSQSPRYKVAKRGQDVALRCDPISGHVSLFWYQQALGQGPEFLTYFQNEAQLDKSGLPSDRFFAERPEGSVSTLKIQRTQQEDSAVYLCASSLVSADEQFFGPGTRLTVL.

The chain combines TRBV24-1 with TRBJ2-3; D not certain. This CDR3 region has 15 residues. Germline CDR1 KGHDR, CDR2 SFDVKD. V was cut by 4 bases and J by 0 bases, with 10 bases left in between. The CDR3 here is CATSDPWGSTDTQYF. CDR3 coding DNA: TGTGCCACCAGTGACCCTTGGGGTAGCACAGATACGCAGTATTTT.

This clonotype was picked up a small number of times. The CDR3 region is CASSDGTSGYDEQFF. The CDR3 DNA is TGTGCCAGCAGCGACGGGACTAGCGGGTATGATGAGCAGTTCTTC. This chain connects TRBV9 to TRBJ2-1; 12 positions agree with TRBD2. CDR3 length: 15 amino acids. The V gene end was trimmed by 3 bases and the J gene end by 8 bases; junction bases not matched to a gene: 6. Germline CDR1 reads SGDLS; CDR2 reads YYNGEE. Full variable domain (missing parts from reference TRBV9 and TRBJ2-1): DSGVTQTPKHLITATGQRVTLRCSPRSGDLSVYWYQQSLDQGLQFLIQYYNGEERAKGNILERFSAQQFPDLHSELNLSSLELGDSALYFCASSDGTSGYDEQFFGPGTRLTVL.

At least ten counts were recorded for this clonotype. The genes are TRBV12-3 or TRBV12-4 and TRBJ1-2; possibly TRBD1 for D (5 bases). V lost 2 bases to trimming and J lost 7 bases, with 17 bases between them. The CDR3 loop spans 15 amino acids. The CDR3 nucleotides read TGTGCCAGCAGTTTACCGAGACCCGGGGCGGGTGGCTACACCTTC. Encoded protein: CASSLPRPGAGGYTF.

This rearrangement joins TRBV7-9 to TRBJ1-2; unclear D gene. Germline CDR1 reads SEHNR; CDR2 reads FQNEAQ (reference sequence). This CDR3 has 15 residues. Trimming removed 2 bases at V and 4 bases at J, with 14 bases between. The CDR3 is CASSLRPPGSYGYTF. DNA of the CDR3: TGTGCCAGCAGCTTAAGACCCCCCGGCTCCTATGGCTACACCTTC.

This clonotype came up a few times. V gene TRBV10-3 combines with J gene TRBJ2-5, with D possibly matching TRBD1 (5 bases). Germline V CDR1 and CDR2: ENHRY, SYGVKD. Trimming left V 2 bases short and J 5 bases short, with 15 bases between. The CDR3 is made up of 15 amino acids. The CDR3 nucleotides are TGTGCCATCAGTGAGCTCCCAGCCCCAGGGGAGACCCAGTACTTC. It encodes CAISELPAPGETQYF.

The chain is built from TRBV19 and TRBJ2-3; D ambiguous. This CDR3 comprises 14 residues. V gave up 5 bases and J gave up 0 bases, with 9 bases separating them. In germline, CDR1 is LNHDA, CDR2 SQIVND (reference sequence). CDR3 DNA sequence: TGTGCCAGTAGTCCGACAAGCAGCACAGATACGCAGTATTTT. It yields the protein CASSPTSSTDTQYF.

The chain uses TRBV11-3 and TRBJ2-1, with TRBD2 as a possible D gene (5 bases). CDR1 and CDR2 from the germline V gene are SGHNT and YENEEA. Trimming took off 5 bases at V and 2 bases at J, with 13 bases between the two ends. The CDR3 contains 15 residues. The CDR3 DNA reads TGTGCCAGCAGCCCCGACTACCCAACCTACAATGAGCAGTTCTTC. This gives the protein CASSPDYPTYNEQFF.

This clonotype was recorded at least ten times. Because the CDR3's place on the DNA is in doubt, the DNA is left out and the CDR3 is given as listed by TCRdb. The chain combines TRBV27 with TRBJ1-1; the table assigns TRBD1, which was not confirmed against the DNA. The CDR3 length equals 17 residues, ends included. The germline gives CDR1 MNHEY, CDR2 SMNVEV (reference sequence). CDR3 sequence: CASSSSVTGPMNTEAFF.

This clonotype has ten or more counts. The V and J genes are TRBV7-3 and TRBJ2-3, with 7 bases matching TRBD2. The CDR3 spans 14 residues. Germline CDR1 reads SGHTA; CDR2 reads FQGTGA. Losses at the gene ends were 5 bases for V and 1 base for J; bases not matched to a gene: 3. CDR3 protein: CASSTSGGTDTQYF. Here the CDR3 DNA reads TGTGCCAGCAGCACCAGCGGGGGCACAGATACGCAGTATTTT.

The rearrangement joins TRBV11-2 to TRBJ2-7; 8 positions agree with TRBD2. The length of the CDR3 is 14 residues. CDR1 is SGHAT, CDR2 FQNNGV, per germline. V dropped 7 bases and J dropped 2; count of bases not matched to a gene: 7. The CDR3 region has the DNA TGTGCCAGCAAAACCGGACTAGCAACCTACGAGCAGTACTTC. Translation gives CASKTGLATYEQYF.

A single count supports this clonotype. This chain connects TRBV5-1 to TRBJ2-1, with a tentative D call TRBD2 (5 bases). Trimming left V 0 bases short and J 10 bases short, with 8 bases between. Germline CDR1 SGHRS, CDR2 YFSETQ. There are 12 residues in the CDR3. In DNA form, the CDR3 reads TGCGCCAGCAGCTTGGAAACGGGAGAGCAGTTCTTC. Amino acids: CASSLETGEQFF. Drawing the rest from reference TRBV5-1 and TRBJ2-1, the complete variable domain is KAGVTQTPRYLIKTRGQQVTLSCSPISGHRSVSWYQQTPGQGLQFLFEYFSETQRNKGNFPGRFSGRQFSNSRSEMNVSTLELGDSALYLCASSLETGEQFFGPGTRLTVL.

The J gene is TRBJ2-5, the V gene TRBV30; D might be TRBD2 (5 bases). Germline CDR1 is GTSNPN and CDR2 is SVGIG (reference sequence). The V end lost 4 bases, the J end lost 5 bases, and 11 bases lay between the germline ends. The CDR3 sequence is 12 residues long. CDR3 sequence: CAWKGSRETQYF. CDR3 nucleotides: TGTGCCTGGAAAGGGAGCAGGGAGACCCAGTACTTC.

This clonotype was observed at least ten times. The J gene is TRBJ1-3, the V gene TRBV12-3 or TRBV12-4; D is uncertain. Trimming pared 3 bases from V and 0 bases from J, leaving 6 bases between. The CDR3 is 14 residues long. This CDR3 reads CASSLFSSGNTIYF. In DNA, the CDR3 is TGTGCCAGCAGTTTGTTCAGCTCTGGAAACACCATATATTTT.

There are many counts of this clonotype. J is TRBJ1-5 and V is TRBV10-1; tentative D call: TRBD1 (5 bases). Trimming pared 6 bases from V and 0 bases from J, leaving 9 bases between. CDR1 and CDR2 (germline): WNHNN, SYGVQD (reference sequence). CDR3 length equals 14 residues. The CDR3, as DNA: TGCGCCAGCAGCGAGGGGCCTAGCAATCAGCCCCAGCATTTT. Protein sequence: CASSEGPSNQPQHF.

This clonotype was observed at least ten times. The chain has TRBV12-3 or TRBV12-4 and TRBJ1-2; D is undetermined. The CDR3 runs to 14 residues. With 3 bases removed from V and 3 bases from J, the gap between germline ends came to 11 bases. The CDR3 reads CASSFAQLYYGYTF. In DNA, the CDR3 is TGTGCCAGCAGTTTTGCGCAGCTATACTATGGCTACACCTTC.

The sample holds many counts of this clonotype. CDR3: CASKALGSEAFF. DNA for the CDR3: TGTGCCAGCAAAGCTCTTGGCTCTGAAGCTTTCTTT. This chain joins TRBV2 and TRBJ1-1; D gene unclear. V lost 7 bases and J lost 6, with 12 bases in between. The CDR3 totals 12 residues. Germline-derived CDR1 and CDR2 are SNHLY and FYNNEI.

This clonotype was observed a few times. This sequence joins TRBV7-9 and TRBJ1-3; possibly TRBD1 for D (5 bases). Trimming removed 5 bases at V and 0 bases at J, with 17 bases between. Germline assignment: CDR1 SEHNR and CDR2 FQNEAQ (reference sequence). The CDR3 covers 17 residues. This CDR3 reads CASSPPHAGGSGNTIYF. The CDR3 DNA follows: TGTGCCAGCAGCCCGCCCCACGCGGGGGGCTCTGGAAACACCATATATTTT.

This clonotype was seen more than once but under ten times. The V and J genes are TRBV12-3 or TRBV12-4 and TRBJ2-2, with TRBD1 as a possible D gene (6 bases). This CDR3 comprises 17 residues. V was pared by 6 bases and J by 0 bases, with 17 bases between. The DNA of the CDR3 is TGTGCCAGCAGCCATTACACCGGGACACCGAACACCGGGGAGCTGTTTTTT. It codes for CASSHYTGTPNTGELFF.

This clonotype appeared once. Its ends do not fully match the called genes, so a read error is possible. This rearrangement joins TRBV11-2 to TRBJ1-2, with a weak D call TRBD1 (6 bases). The germline V gene has CDR1 SGHAT and CDR2 FQNNGV. The CDR3 sequence is 14 residues long. The CDR3 here is CASSRGGTIYGCTF. CDR3 DNA: TGTGCCAGCAGTAGAGGGGGGACCATTTATGGCTGCACCTTC.

This clonotype turned up a few times. V is TRBV3-1 and J is TRBJ2-7; TRBD2 agrees at 9 bases. V was clipped by 4 bases and J by 3 bases; unmatched bases: 4. CDR1 and CDR2 (germline): LGHDT, YNNKEL (reference sequence). This CDR3 has 14 residues. The CDR3 is CASSRAGGLYEQYF. DNA for the CDR3: TGTGCCAGCAGCCGCGCGGGAGGGCTCTACGAGCAGTACTTC.

This clonotype was seen many times. The chain carries TRBV20-1 and TRBJ1-2; 7 nucleotides align to TRBD1. The CDR3 is made up of 17 amino acids. The V segment lost 1 base and the J segment 8 bases; nucleotides outside the gene matches: 19. The germline CDR1 and CDR2 sequences are DFQATT and SNEGSKA (reference sequence). The CDR3 DNA is TGCAGTGCTAGAGCCGACAGGGTCGAAGGTCGAGTGGAAGGCTACACCTTC. This encodes CSARADRVEGRVEGYTF.

In its sample, this clonotype was seen a few times. The chain combines TRBV6-6 with TRBJ1-6; D is uncertain. V was trimmed by 7 bases and J by 0 bases, leaving 7 bases between them. The CDR3 spans 14 residues. Germline V gene lookup returns CDR1 MNHNY and CDR2 SVGAGI (reference sequence). In DNA, the CDR3 is TGTGCCAGCAAGGAGAGCTCCTATAATTCACCCCTCCACTTT. It encodes CASKESSYNSPLHF.

The sample holds a few counts of this clonotype. The CDR3 here is CASSGTAQSQYF. The DNA for the CDR3 is TGCGCCAGCAGCGGGACAGCCCAATCGCAGTATTTT. This sequence joins TRBV5-1 and TRBJ2-3, with 7 bases identical to TRBD1. V trimming: 4 bases; J trimming: 10 bases; junction bases outside the gene matches: 6. CDR3 length: 12 amino acids. From germline, CDR1 is SGHRS and CDR2 YFSETQ.